The 20 T cell receptor beta chains given below trace back to one sample, sequenced in a study of T cell responses to AZD1222 COVID-19 vaccine. Assay used: immunoSEQ multiplex PCR; TCRdb lists only in-frame clones, some missing. The sample records over 50,000 clones, 84% being singletons. The sequencing here drew on peripheral blood, taken on day 0 of AZD1222 vaccination. These receptors all stem from an adult in good health.

The V gene is TRBV4-1, the J gene TRBJ2-2, with TRBD2 identical over 7 bases. This CDR3 comprises 19 residues. In germline, CDR1 is MGHRA, CDR2 YSYEKL. Trimming removed 11 bases from V and 0 bases from J; junction bases left unmatched: 21. In nucleotides, the CDR3 is TGCGCCCCCACCCGCCGGGGGGAGGGGAACATAGCGAACACCGGGGAGCTGTTTTTT. Translation: CAPTRRGEGNIANTGELFF.

The chain carries TRBV6-5 and TRBJ2-7; 8 bases align to TRBD1. CDR3 length: 15 amino acids. Germline CDR1 and CDR2: MNHEY and SVGAGI. Trimming removed 0 bases from V and 4 bases from J; junction bases left unmatched: 5. This CDR3 is CASSYSGRGRYEQYF. The CDR3 bases are TGTGCCAGCAGTTACTCTGGCAGGGGGCGGTACGAGCAGTACTTC.

This clone has only a few counts. The J gene is TRBJ2-5, the V gene TRBV7-9; TRBD2 matches 7 bases. The length of the CDR3 is 15 residues. The J segment lost 7 bases and the V segment lost 3 bases, leaving 11 bases of the junction unmatched. In germline, CDR1 is SEHNR, CDR2 FQNEAQ (reference sequence). In DNA, the CDR3 is TGTGCCAGCAGCTTTCGGGACTCTTGGGGGGGGACCCAGTACTTC. It encodes CASSFRDSWGGTQYF.

The gene calls are TRBV5-1 and TRBJ2-7; 11 nucleotides match TRBD2. Germline V lookup: CDR1 SGHRS, CDR2 YFSETQ. The CDR3 loop spans 15 amino acids. Unmatched junction bases numbered 3, after V lost 1 base and J lost 3 bases. The chain's CDR3 is CASSLRLAGGYEQYF. CDR3 bases: TGCGCCAGCAGCTTGCGCCTAGCGGGAGGCTACGAGCAGTACTTC.

The rearrangement joins TRBV28 to TRBJ2-5; 7 nucleotides match TRBD1. V was pared by 5 bases and J by 1 base, with 4 bases of the junction left unmatched. This CDR3 spans 14 amino acids. Germline CDR1 is MDHEN and CDR2 is SYDVKM. The CDR3 here is CASSPGQIQETQYF. In nucleotides, the CDR3 is TGTGCCAGCAGTCCGGGACAGATCCAAGAGACCCAGTACTTC. Variable domain in full (rest from reference TRBV28 and TRBJ2-5): DVKVTQSSRYLVKRTGEKVFLECVQDMDHENMFWYRQDPGLGLRLIYFSYDVKMKEKGDIPEGYSVSREKKERFSLILESASTNQTSMYLCASSPGQIQETQYFGPGTRLLVL.

This clone appeared a few times. V and J are TRBV4-2 and TRBJ2-5; D possibly corresponds to TRBD2 (7 bases). Germline CDR1 is LGHNA and CDR2 is YNFKEQ. This CDR3 contains 14 residues. Trimming shortened V by 4 bases and J by 2 bases, and 11 bases separated the two germline ends. The CDR3 reads CASSRGGGQETQYF. For the CDR3, the DNA is TGTGCCAGCAGCCGCGGGGGCGGGCAAGAGACCCAGTACTTC.

This chain connects TRBV30 to TRBJ2-7; D not certain. CDR1 is GTSNPN, CDR2 SVGIG, per germline (reference sequence). V was shortened by 4 bases and J by 7 bases, with 11 bases between the two germline ends. The CDR3 is 11 residues long. CDR3 region: CAWNGYTEQYF. The CDR3 nucleotides read TGTGCCTGGAACGGCTACACAGAGCAGTACTTC.

V and J are TRBV7-8 and TRBJ1-2; D uncertain. The CDR3 runs to 13 residues. Germline CDR1 SGHVS, CDR2 FQNEAQ. V lost 2 bases and J 7 bases, leaving 11 bases between the germline ends. CDR3 sequence: CASSLSPSAGYTF. The CDR3 nucleotides are TGTGCCAGCAGCTTATCGCCCTCGGCTGGCTACACCTTC.

This sequence joins TRBV5-6 and TRBJ1-2; a possible D gene is TRBD1 (6 bases). CDR3 length equals 15 residues. CDR1 is SGHDT, CDR2 YYEEEE, per germline. Trimming removed 4 bases from V and 4 bases from J, with 17 bases in between. The CDR3 nucleotides read TGTGCCAGCAGCGCAGTGGTCAGGGGTGCCTATGGCTACACCTTC. This codes for CASSAVVRGAYGYTF. Based on the CDR3 plus reference TRBV5-6 and TRBJ1-2, the full variable domain is DAGVTQSPTHLIKTRGQQVTLRCSPKSGHDTVSWYQQALGQGPQFIFQYYEEEERQRGNFPDRFSGHQFPNYSSELNVNALLLGDSALYLCASSAVVRGAYGYTFGSGTRLTVV.

The chain is built from TRBV5-1 and TRBJ2-5; the match to TRBD1 covers 8 bases. CDR1 is SGHRS and CDR2 is YFSETQ in the germline V gene. The CDR3 totals 14 residues. V shed 5 bases, J shed 1 base, and the junction held 4 bases outside the gene matches. CDR3 sequence: CASRETGGQETQYF. The CDR3 DNA follows: TGCGCCAGCAGAGAAACAGGGGGCCAAGAGACCCAGTACTTC.

This clone was seen a single time. This chain links TRBV7-2 with TRBJ2-2, with D perhaps being TRBD1 or TRBD2 (5 bases each). V lost 6 bases and J lost 11, with 19 bases in between. CDR1 and CDR2 from the germline V gene are SGHTA and FQGNSA. This CDR3 has 14 residues. CDR3 nucleotides: TGTGCCAGCAGTCCCTTCGGAAGGGACGGAGAGCTGTTTTTT. Translated, it gives CASSPFGRDGELFF. Using reference TRBV7-2 and TRBJ2-2 for the parts outside the CDR3, the full variable domain is GAGVSQSPSNKVTEKGKDVELRCDPISGHTALYWYRQSLGQGLEFLIYFQGNSAPDKSGLPSDRFSAERTGGSVSTLTIQRTQQEDSAVYLCASSPFGRDGELFFGEGSRLTVL.

The rearrangement uses TRBV6-5 and TRBJ2-3; TRBD2 agrees at 9 bases. Trimming at V came to 10 bases and at J to 2 bases, leaving 7 bases not matched to a gene. This CDR3 has 14 amino acids. Germline V lookup: CDR1 MNHEY, CDR2 SVGAGI. The CDR3 DNA reads as TGTGCCACTACGACTAGCGGCAACACAGATACGCAGTATTTT. Protein product: CATTTSGNTDTQYF.

This sequence joins TRBV30 and TRBJ2-5; 11 nucleotides agree with TRBD2. The CDR3 extends over 17 amino acids. The V segment lost 2 bases and the J segment 0 bases; nucleotides outside the gene matches: 8. Per germline, CDR1 GTSNPN and CDR2 SVGIG (reference sequence). DNA of the CDR3: TGTGCCTGGAGTATAAGACTAGCGGGGATTTACCAAGAGACCCAGTACTTC. This encodes CAWSIRLAGIYQETQYF.

This clone has only one observation. The rearrangement links TRBV9 to TRBJ2-2, with 11 bases aligning to TRBD2. Germline CDR1 and CDR2: SGDLS and YYNGEE. CDR3 length equals 15 residues. Losses at the gene ends were 3 bases for V and 9 bases for J; bases not matched to a gene: 7. This CDR3 reads CASSAGLAEHRELFF. The CDR3 coding sequence is TGTGCCAGCAGCGCGGGACTAGCGGAACACCGGGAGCTGTTTTTT.

This clone came up once. The genes are TRBV11-2 and TRBJ1-1, with 8 bases fitting TRBD1. This CDR3 region has 15 residues. V shed 7 bases, J shed 5 bases, and the junction held 12 bases outside the gene matches. CDR1 and CDR2 from the germline V gene are SGHAT and FQNNGV. The CDR3 loop reads CASIDRTGFETEAFF. Written as DNA, the CDR3 is TGTGCCAGCATCGATAGGACAGGGTTTGAGACTGAAGCTTTCTTT.

Worth noting for this clone: A junction end diverges from the germline sequence, so it may reflect a read error. V gene TRBV18 combines with J gene TRBJ2-7, with TRBD1 matching 8 bases. CDR1 and CDR2 (germline): KGHSH, LQKENI. This CDR3 has 16 residues. CDR3 nucleotide sequence: TGTGCCAACTCACCACCGGAGGGACAGGCGTTCTACGAGCAGTACTTC. It codes for CANSPPEGQAFYEQYF.

This clone was detected only once. V gene TRBV5-5 combines with J gene TRBJ1-1; TRBD1 aligns across 8 bases. CDR3 length: 15 residues. The V gene end was trimmed by 0 bases and the J gene end by 7 bases; junction bases not matched to a gene: 8. CDR1 is SGHKS and CDR2 is YYEKEE in the germline V gene (reference sequence). CDR3 amino acids: CASSLVARGLGEAFF. CDR3 nucleotide sequence: TGTGCCAGCAGCTTGGTTGCCAGGGGGCTAGGTGAAGCTTTCTTT.

The gene calls are TRBV3-1 (or the pseudogene TRBV3-2) and TRBJ1-3; a weak D match, TRBD1 (5 bases). The germline V gene encodes CDR1 LGHDT and CDR2 YNNKEL (reference sequence). Between the trimmed V and J ends, which lost 8 bases and 0 bases, there was a span of 11 bases. This CDR3 region has 14 residues. The CDR3 loop is CASSGHLSGNTIYF. For the CDR3, the DNA is TGTGCCAGCTCAGGACACCTCTCTGGAAACACCATATATTTT.

This chain joins TRBV18 and TRBJ2-5, with D maybe TRBD2 (6 bases). Germline V gene lookup returns CDR1 KGHSH and CDR2 LQKENI. V shed 6 bases and J shed 1 base, with 12 bases lying between them. This CDR3 contains 14 residues. CDR3 DNA: TGTGCCAGCTCCGCAAGGGACTCCCAAGAGACCCAGTACTTC. Its translation is CASSARDSQETQYF.

This sequence joins TRBV28 and TRBJ2-7; 10 nucleotides match TRBD1. V lost 6 bases to trimming and J lost 4 bases; unmatched junction nucleotides: 6. There are 14 residues in the CDR3. Germline V CDR1 and CDR2: MDHEN, SYDVKM. The CDR3 loop is CASSKDRGRYEQYF. For the CDR3, the DNA is TGTGCCAGCAGCAAGGACAGGGGGAGATACGAGCAGTACTTC.